The 30 T cell receptor beta chains given below trace back to one sample, sequenced in a study of PD-1 blockade in classical Hodgkin lymphoma. After autologous stem cell transplantation all patients relapsed, and prior brentuximab vedotin exposure differed between cohorts. TCRdb's table, derived via immunoSEQ multiplex PCR, lists solely in-frame clones and lacks some. The profile shows about 10,000 clones, about 80% of them singletons. Sequencing was performed on peripheral blood mononuclear cells (PBMCs), taken before the second cycle of nivolumab. These receptors originate from a human donor with classical Hodgkin lymphoma.

This clone was seen just once. The rearrangement uses TRBV23-1 and TRBJ2-1; a possible D gene is TRBD2 (10 bases). TRBV23-1 is noted as an ORF with a role that remains uncertain. Trimming took 3 bases from V and 5 from J, leaving 26 bases between them. The CDR3 totals 19 residues. In DNA, the CDR3 is TGCGCCAGCAGTCACCCTACGGACAGGGGACTAGCGTCGGACAATGAGCAGTTCTTC. This encodes CASSHPTDRGLASDNEQFF.

V gene TRBV16 combines with J gene TRBJ2-7, with no clear D. The germline V gene has CDR1 KGHSY and CDR2 FQNENV. V dropped 2 bases and J dropped 5 bases, with 10 bases sitting between them. The CDR3 is made up of 13 amino acids. CDR3 protein: CASSQGWVDEQYF. The CDR3 region has the DNA TGTGCCAGCAGCCAAGGGTGGGTTGACGAGCAGTACTTC.

The CDR3 region has the DNA TGTGCCAGCGGGACAGGGGGGTATGGCTACACCTTC. It specifies CASGTGGYGYTF. The chain carries TRBV2 and TRBJ1-2, with 11 positions matching TRBD1. CDR3 size: 12 residues. CDR1 and CDR2 from the germline V gene are SNHLY and FYNNEI. J was trimmed by 5 bases and V by 8 bases; bases with no gene match: 1. Full variable domain (remainder filled in from reference TRBV2 and TRBJ1-2): EPEVTQTPSHQVTQMGQEVILRCVPISNHLYFYWYRQILGQKVEFLVSFYNNEISEKSEIFDDQFSVERPDGSNFTLKIRSTKLEDSAMYFCASGTGGYGYTFGSGTRLTVV.

This chain uses TRBV9 with TRBJ2-7; 11 bases are shared with TRBD1. The V segment lost 1 base and the J segment 3 bases; nucleotides outside the gene matches: 6. This CDR3 is built from 16 residues. The V gene's germline CDR1 is SGDLS and CDR2 YYNGEE. The CDR3 bases are TGTGCCAGCAGCGTATCTGGACAGGGGGCTATCTACGAGCAGTACTTC. This translates into CASSVSGQGAIYEQYF.

J is TRBJ2-7 and V is TRBV13; D unclear. Germline CDR1 is PRHDT and CDR2 is FYEKMQ (reference sequence). CDR3 size: 15 residues. V lost 6 bases and J lost 6, with 21 bases in between. Here the CDR3 reads CASSARRQSASEQYF. Here the CDR3 DNA reads TGTGCCAGCAGTGCTCGGCGACAATCGGCATCCGAGCAGTACTTC.

The chain employs TRBV5-1 and TRBJ2-2, with TRBD1 matching 7 bases. V shed 4 bases and J 4 bases; nucleotides not matched to a gene: 7. Germline CDR1 SGHRS, CDR2 YFSETQ. The length of the CDR3 is 15 residues. The CDR3 loop reads CASSIGQATTGELFF. In DNA form, the CDR3 reads TGCGCCAGCAGCATCGGACAGGCTACCACCGGGGAGCTGTTTTTT. The entire variable domain, with the rest obtained from reference TRBV5-1 and TRBJ2-2, is as follows: KAGVTQTPRYLIKTRGQQVTLSCSPISGHRSVSWYQQTPGQGLQFLFEYFSETQRNKGNFPGRFSGRQFSNSRSEMNVSTLELGDSALYLCASSIGQATTGELFFGEGSRLTVL.

This clone has just one count. This sequence joins TRBV7-2 and TRBJ1-3; D call uncertain. V was pared by 1 base and J by 2 bases, with 12 bases between. The CDR3 totals 16 residues. Germline values: CDR1 SGHTA, CDR2 FQGNSA. The CDR3 sequence is CASSLGGHPAGNTIYF. CDR3 bases: TGTGCCAGCAGCTTAGGGGGTCATCCGGCTGGAAACACCATATATTTT.

The gene calls are TRBV7-6 and TRBJ2-5; no clear D. V lost 1 base, J lost 5 bases, and 8 bases lay in between. CDR3 size: 13 residues. Germline V CDR1 and CDR2: SGHVS, FNYEAQ. CDR3: CASSLDSLETQYF. The CDR3 region has the DNA TGTGCCAGCAGCTTAGACTCTCTGGAGACCCAGTACTTC.

V usage is TRBV5-1 and J usage is TRBJ2-2; D may correspond to TRBD1 or TRBD2 (6 bases each). The CDR3 covers 16 residues. The germline V and J ends were trimmed by 4 bases and 2 bases, with 15 bases remaining between them. In germline, CDR1 is SGHRS, CDR2 YFSETQ. CDR3 nucleotides: TGCGCCAGCAGCCGCCGGGGGCAGGTAAACACCGGGGAGCTGTTTTTT. Protein product: CASSRRGQVNTGELFF.

This clone was counted only a few times. The chain is built from TRBV28 and TRBJ2-1; 11 nucleotides line up with TRBD2. The trim removed 7 bases at V and 7 bases at J, leaving 21 bases unmatched. CDR1 MDHEN and CDR2 SYDVKM come from the germline V gene. The CDR3 contains 19 residues. In DNA, the CDR3 is TGTGCCAGCACCCGACCGGGGGGGTCTAGCGGGAGGCCCCGGAATGAGCAGTTCTTC. It yields the protein CASTRPGGSSGRPRNEQFF.

The V call is TRBV4-2, the J call TRBJ2-1, with 9 bases aligning to TRBD1. J was trimmed by 3 bases and V by 1 base; bases with no gene match: 1. Per germline, CDR1 LGHNA and CDR2 YNFKEQ. This CDR3 is 15 amino acids long. DNA for the CDR3: TGTGCCAGCAGCCAAGGGGACAGGGACTACAATGAGCAGTTCTTC. Encoded protein: CASSQGDRDYNEQFF.

The chain couples TRBV6-4 to TRBJ2-3; no definite D call. Germline CDR1 MRHNA, CDR2 SNTAGT. V lost 6 bases to trimming and J lost 4 bases, with 14 bases between them. The CDR3 length is 14 residues. The chain's CDR3 is CASRMYAMADTQYF. The CDR3, as DNA: TGTGCCAGCAGGATGTACGCCATGGCAGATACGCAGTATTTT.

This clone was observed a handful of times. This chain links TRBV6-1 with TRBJ2-5; D unclear. Trimming removed 4 bases from V and 0 bases from J, with 15 bases in between. The CDR3 spans 16 residues. The germline V gene has CDR1 MNHNS and CDR2 SASEGT. The CDR3 nucleotides are TGTGCCAGCAGTGTCCCCCTAACACGGTACCAAGAGACCCAGTACTTC. Translating it yields CASSVPLTRYQETQYF.

The chain uses TRBV5-1 and TRBJ2-5; tentative D call: TRBD2 (5 bases). Trimming removed 2 bases from V and 2 bases from J, with 10 bases in between. CDR1 and CDR2 (germline): SGHRS, YFSETQ. The CDR3 extends over 14 amino acids. As DNA, the CDR3 is TGCGCCAGCAGCTTAGCGGTTCCTCAAGAGACCCAGTACTTC. It codes for CASSLAVPQETQYF.

The chain carries TRBV13 and TRBJ2-2; D gene unclear. Trimming removed 5 bases at V and 0 bases at J, with 10 bases between. CDR3 size: 15 residues. CDR1 is PRHDT and CDR2 is FYEKMQ in the germline V gene (reference sequence). The CDR3 DNA follows: TGTGCCAGCAGCCCCGAGAGACCGAACACCGGGGAGCTGTTTTTT. Protein product: CASSPERPNTGELFF.

This clone was seen a handful of times. The chain uses TRBV15 and TRBJ1-5; 7 bases map to TRBD1. The ends lost 0 bases at V and 2 bases at J; junction bases unmatched: 10. Germline V gives CDR1 LNHNV, CDR2 YYDKDF (reference sequence). The CDR3 is 18 amino acids. CDR3 protein: CATSRDMGTAFRNQPQHF. The CDR3 nucleotides are TGTGCCACCAGCAGAGATATGGGGACAGCATTTCGCAATCAGCCCCAGCATTTT.

The CDR3 region has the DNA TGTGCCAGCGGAATTTGGGACAGGGGGATCGGCTACACCTTC. Its protein is CASGIWDRGIGYTF. This chain connects TRBV28 to TRBJ1-2; TRBD1 matches 11 bases. Germline assignment: CDR1 MDHEN and CDR2 SYDVKM. The V segment lost 8 bases and the J segment 8 bases; nucleotides outside the gene matches: 10. This CDR3 has 14 residues.

The CDR3 DNA is TGTGCCAGCAGCTTTTTTCAGGGGGGCCAAGAGACCCAGTACTTC. Translation gives CASSFFQGGQETQYF. This chain joins TRBV5-4 and TRBJ2-5; D possibly corresponds to TRBD1 (7 bases). This CDR3 has 15 amino acids. The V end was cut by 2 bases, the J end by 1 base, with 12 bases between. From germline, CDR1 is SGHNT and CDR2 YYREEE (reference sequence). Using reference TRBV5-4 and TRBJ2-5 for the parts outside the CDR3, the full variable domain is ETGVTQSPTHLIKTRGQQVTLRCSSQSGHNTVSWYQQALGQGPQFIFQYYREEENGRGNFPPRFSGLQFPNYSSELNVNALELDDSALYLCASSFFQGGQETQYFGPGTRLLVL.

The chain carries TRBV4-3 and TRBJ2-3, with D perhaps matching TRBD2 (6 bases). The CDR3 has 14 amino acids. Trimming shortened V by 0 bases and J by 11 bases, and 15 bases separated the two germline ends. Germline CDR1 is LGHNA and CDR2 is YSLEER. The CDR3 here is CASSQDLLASGQYF. In nucleotides, the CDR3 is TGCGCCAGCAGCCAAGATCTACTAGCCAGCGGGCAGTATTTT.

The rearrangement joins TRBV14 to TRBJ1-4; no firm D call. Trimming removed 5 bases at V and 0 bases at J, with 16 bases between. The CDR3 consists of 17 residues. Per germline, CDR1 SGHDN and CDR2 FVKESK. Here the CDR3 reads CASSERVTHPTNEKLFF. Written as DNA, the CDR3 is TGTGCCAGCAGCGAGAGGGTTACCCACCCAACTAATGAAAAACTGTTTTTT.

This chain joins TRBV12-5 and TRBJ2-5, with TRBD2 identical over 8 bases. The CDR3 sequence is 17 residues long. Germline V gives CDR1 LGHNT, CDR2 FRNRAP. V was clipped by 1 base and J by 0 bases; unmatched bases: 7. In nucleotides, the CDR3 is TGTGCTAGTGGTTTGGGGAAGACTAGCGCAGACCAAGAGACCCAGTACTTC. This translates into CASGLGKTSADQETQYF.

This clone was picked up a small number of times. The V gene is TRBV4-2, the J gene TRBJ2-5; tentatively, D is TRBD2 (6 bases). The V and J ends lost 0 bases and 5 bases respectively, with 10 bases between them. Germline V gene sequence: CDR1 LGHNA, CDR2 YNFKEQ. The CDR3 is 14 amino acids. CDR3 coding DNA: TGTGCCAGCAGCCAAGATAGTGGAGGGGAGACCCAGTACTTC. It yields the protein CASSQDSGGETQYF.

A word on this clone: This sample also contains other DNA sequences that code for the same CDR3. The genes are TRBV19 and TRBJ1-1; D remains ambiguous. The CDR3 contains 11 residues. The germline gives CDR1 LNHDA, CDR2 SQIVND (reference sequence). V gave up 7 bases and J gave up 8 bases, with 11 bases separating them. CDR3 sequence: CASIGLIEAFF. CDR3 sequence (DNA): TGTGCCAGTATCGGACTGATCGAAGCTTTCTTT.

The V gene is TRBV5-5, the J gene TRBJ2-1; 7 bases are a match to TRBD1. The ends lost 3 bases at V and 14 bases at J; junction bases unmatched: 5. CDR3 length equals 11 residues. Germline CDR1 and CDR2: SGHKS and YYEKEE (reference sequence). CDR3 loop: CASSYDRAEFF. CDR3 nucleotides: TGTGCCAGCAGCTATGACAGGGCGGAGTTCTTC.

This clone came up once. The genes are TRBV19 and TRBJ2-2; unclear D gene. Trimming left V 3 bases short and J 6 bases short, with 8 bases between. The CDR3 covers 13 residues. CDR1 LNHDA and CDR2 SQIVND come from the germline V gene (reference sequence). The CDR3 nucleotides are TGTGCCAGTAGTATTTTGGGGTCCGGGGAGCTGTTTTTT. Translated: CASSILGSGELFF.

V gene TRBV7-9 combines with J gene TRBJ2-7, with D uncertain. V was trimmed by 1 base and J by 1 base, leaving 2 bases between them. CDR1 and CDR2 from the germline V gene are SEHNR and FQNEAQ (reference sequence). The CDR3 loop spans 12 amino acids. The CDR3 spells CASSLVSYEQYF. The CDR3 DNA sequence: TGTGCCAGCAGCTTAGTTTCCTACGAGCAGTACTTC.

The genes are TRBV7-9 and TRBJ1-1, with no clear D. Germline assignment: CDR1 SEHNR and CDR2 FQNEAQ (reference sequence). This CDR3 comprises 12 residues. The ends were cut back, 3 bases at V and 1 base at J, with 3 bases in the middle. CDR3 DNA sequence: TGTGCCAGCAGCTTCGAGAACACTGAAGCTTTCTTT. Its protein product is CASSFENTEAFF.

The chain recombines TRBV6-5 with TRBJ2-2, with 8 bases lining up with TRBD1. CDR1 MNHEY and CDR2 SVGAGI come from the germline V gene. This CDR3 has 16 amino acids. V was clipped by 2 bases and J by 10 bases; unmatched bases: 12. The CDR3 DNA reads as TGTGCCAGCAGTTACCCGTACGGACAGGGTACGACGGAGCTGTTTTTT. Translated: CASSYPYGQGTTELFF.

In its sample, this clone was seen once. This sequence joins TRBV6-5 and TRBJ2-7; 9 nucleotides align to TRBD1. The CDR3 consists of 15 residues. Germline trimming cut 2 bases from V and 7 bases from J; bases unmatched to any gene: 9. The V gene's germline CDR1 is MNHEY and CDR2 SVGAGI. CDR3 region: CASSYLGQGGGEQYF. The CDR3 DNA reads as TGTGCCAGCAGTTACCTGGGACAGGGCGGAGGGGAGCAGTACTTC.

The CDR3 sequence is CASSFMFGEKLFF. Here the CDR3 DNA reads TGTGCCAGCAGCTTCATGTTTGGTGAAAAACTGTTTTTT. The V and J genes are TRBV7-9 and TRBJ1-4; D is unresolved. The V gene's germline CDR1 is SEHNR and CDR2 FQNEAQ (reference sequence). The CDR3 is made up of 13 amino acids. Trimming left V 3 bases short and J 7 bases short, with 9 bases between.